Below, one T cell receptor beta chain is given with its context. Its specificity is not known. Time point noted: week 47, end of study. Vaccination used 300 ug of mutant IDH1 20-mer peptide per dose, with topical imiquimod. The data originate from a study of a mutant IDH1 vaccine in newly diagnosed glioma. V was clipped by 9 bases and J by 4 bases, with 15 bases between them. The CDR3 loop spans 13 amino acids. CDR1 and CDR2 (germline): MDHEN, SYDVKM. Assay: immunoSEQ multiplex PCR; the TCRdb copy retains only in-frame clones and omits some. The sample includes 30,000 to 40,000 clones, roughly nine tenths of them seen just once.

This specimen was PBMCs, taken from a glioma patient whose treatment included an IDH1 peptide vaccine. The rearrangement uses TRBV28 and TRBJ2-5; D is perhaps TRBD1 or TRBD2 (6 bases each). The sequence derives from a man aged 35-49 years with glioma. CDR3 DNA: TGTGCCAGTGTTAACTGGGGGGCAGAGACCCAGTACTTC. This encodes CASVNWGAETQYF. The variable domain in full, completed from reference TRBV28 and TRBJ2-5, reads DVKVTQSSRYLVKRTGEKVFLECVQDMDHENMFWYRQDPGLGLRLIYFSYDVKMKEKGDIPEGYSVSREKKERFSLILESASTNQTSMYLCASVNWGAETQYFGPGTRLLVL.